These T cell receptor beta chains were read from a single sample in a study of cytomegalovirus exposure and HLA in healthy donors. Method: immunoSEQ multiplex PCR; TCRdb's copy keeps in-frame clones and lacks some. Here the sample table reports around 75,000 clones. Sequenced input: PBMCs. The receptors derive from a man aged 45-65 years in good health and CMV-seropositive. The CDR3 runs from the conserved cysteine through the conserved F or W. The D gene is left open where the match is weak.

>TRBJ1-2|NA|TRBV5-1|14
TGCGCCAGCAGCTTGAGCGAGGGTTGGGATGGCTACACCTTC
CASSLSEGWDGYTF
>TRBJ1-1|NA|TRBV6-6|15
TGTGCCAGCAGTCAACTGACTATCTCGAACACTGAAGCTTTCTTT
CASSQLTISNTEAFF
>TRBJ1-3|NA|TRBV14|15
TGTGCCAGCAGCCAAGATGGGGCTTCGATAAACACCATATATTTT
CASSQDGASINTIYF
>TRBJ2-1|TRBD2|TRBV6-5|12
TGTGCCAGCAGTCTCCGGGGGGATGAGCAGTTCTTC
CASSLRGDEQFF
>TRBJ1-4|TRBD1|TRBV4-1|14
TGCGCCAGCAGCCCGACAGGGGGCTATGAAAAACTGTTTTTT
CASSPTGGYEKLFF
>TRBJ1-1|TRBD1|TRBV6-5|14
TGTGCCAGCACTAAGACAGGGCGGAACACTGAAGCTTTCTTT
CASTKTGRNTEAFF
>TRBJ2-7|NA|TRBV28|11
TGTGCCAGCAGAGACACCTACGAGCAGTACTTC
CASRDTYEQYF
>TRBJ2-1|TRBD2|TRBV9|15
TGTGCCAGCAGCACACTAGCGGGAGCTTACAATGAGCAGTTCTTC
CASSTLAGAYNEQFF
>TRBJ1-2|NA|TRBV7-2|14
TGTGCCAGCAGCCATGGGACGGGAGAGAATGGCTACACCTTC
CASSHGTGENGYTF
>TRBJ2-4|NA|TRBV6-1|12
TGTGCCAGCAGTGGTCCAGAAAACATTCAGTACTTC
CASSGPENIQYF
>TRBJ1-4|TRBD1|TRBV14|17
TGTGCCAGCAGCCAAGATGAGGGGACAGGACGGAATGAAAAACTGTTTTTT
CASSQDEGTGRNEKLFF
>TRBJ1-4|NA|TRBV6-1|14
TGTGCCAGCAGTGGGACATTACGGAATGAAAAACTGTTTTTT
CASSGTLRNEKLFF
>TRBJ2-3|TRBD1|TRBV10-3|17
TGTGCCATCAGTGACGGGACAGGGGTGTTGGACGCAGATACGCAGTATTTT
CAISDGTGVLDADTQYF
>TRBJ1-1|NA|TRBV19|16
TGTGCCAGTATTACGGGGAGGGGAGGCATGAACACTGAAGCTTTCTTT
CASITGRGGMNTEAFF
>TRBJ1-6|TRBD1|TRBV6-1|14
TGTGCCAGCAGTCGGGACAGCTTAAATTCACCCCTCCACTTT
CASSRDSLNSPLHF
>TRBJ2-1|TRBD2|TRBV5-6|15
TGTGCCAGCAGCTTGACTAGCGGGACGTACAATGAGCAGTTCTTC
CASSLTSGTYNEQFF
>TRBJ1-2|NA|TRBV5-1|16
TGCGCCAGCAGTACGGATGGACTCCAATGGGACTATGGCTACACCTTC
CASSTDGLQWDYGYTF
>TRBJ1-2|TRBD1|TRBV29-1|13
TGCAGCGTTGAGCCAGGGGGTTTCTATGGCTACACCTTC
CSVEPGGFYGYTF
>TRBJ2-1|NA|TRBV30|11
TGTGCCTTCCAACTGTATCATGAGCAGTTCTTC
CAFQLYHEQFF
>TRBJ1-2|TRBD1|TRBV29-1|12
TGCAGCGTTGAAGGCACAGGGGATGGCTACACCTTC
CSVEGTGDGYTF
>TRBJ1-2|NA|TRBV29-1|13
TGCAGCGTCGAACCTAGGAGGGGAGAGGGCTACACCTTC
CSVEPRRGEGYTF
>TRBJ2-7|TRBD1|TRBV5-4|15
TGTGCCAGCAGCCTTCGAGGGACAGGGGCCTACGAGCAGTACTTC
CASSLRGTGAYEQYF
>TRBJ1-5|NA|TRBV9|16
TGTGCCAGCAGCTTGGGTCCGATGGAGGGTAATCAGCCCCAGCATTTT
CASSLGPMEGNQPQHF
>TRBJ1-5|TRBD1|TRBV19|15
TGTGCCAGTAGAGTACCCGGGACAGGGGATCAGCCCCAGCATTTT
CASRVPGTGDQPQHF
>TRBJ1-2|NA|TRBV6-1|14
TGTGCCAGCACTAAAAGGAGGGGCGACTATGGCTACACCTTC
CASTKRRGDYGYTF
>TRBJ1-5|TRBD1|TRBV7-2|15
TGTGCCAGCAGCCGCCAGGGGGGCAGCAATCAGCCCCAGCATTTT
CASSRQGGSNQPQHF
>TRBJ1-5|NA|TRBV12-1|14
TGTGCCAGCAGCTTTGGGACAAAAAATCAGCCCCAGCATTTT
CASSFGTKNQPQHF
>TRBJ1-5|NA|TRBV15|15
TGTGCCACCAGCAGAGATCGGGGGGGAGGACAGCCCCAGCATTTT
CATSRDRGGGQPQHF
>TRBJ2-2|TRBD2|TRBV4-1|16
TGCGCCAGCAGCCAAGATGGGCTAGCGGGCACCGGGGAGCTGTTTTTT
CASSQDGLAGTGELFF
>TRBJ1-4|NA|TRBV12-2|15
TGTGCAAGTCGCAGACGAGTCGGCGGGTATGAAAAACTGTTTTTT
CASRRRVGGYEKLFF
>TRBJ2-1|TRBD2|TRBV9|17
TGTGCCAGCAGCCCCCAAGGCGCGACTAGCGCCGGGTCGGTGTTGTTCTTC
CASSPQGATSAGSVLFF
>TRBJ1-5|NA|TRBV4-1|17
TGCGCCAGCAGCCAAGGCCTCGTCGGGGGGGGCAATCAGCCCCAGCATTTT
CASSQGLVGGGNQPQHF